Below are 12 T cell receptor beta chains sequenced from a single sample in a study of beta chain features in type 1 diabetes. The entirety of the isolated RNA underwent reverse transcription, so expressed TCRB transcripts were sequenced. The table came from immunoSEQ multiplex PCR; TCRdb's copy has only in-frame clones and leaves some out. The profile shows 350,000 to 400,000 clones, around 15% of them singletons. The specimen sequenced was naive CD4+ T cells from blood. The receptor source for this set is a woman under 30 in good health.

This chain uses TRBV14 with TRBJ2-2; D is perhaps TRBD1 (6 bases). CDR1 and CDR2 (germline): SGHDN, FVKESK. CDR3 length equals 15 residues. The V and J ends lost 4 bases and 3 bases respectively, with 12 bases between them. DNA of the CDR3: TGTGCCAGCAGCCGACAGGCGATAGACACCGGGGAGCTGTTTTTT. Translation: CASSRQAIDTGELFF.

This clone was observed once. The same CDR3 can be traced to other DNA sequences in this sample. The V call is TRBV20-1, the J call TRBJ2-7; no reliable D call. V dropped 5 bases and J dropped 4 bases, with 9 bases sitting between them. In germline, CDR1 is DFQATT, CDR2 SNEGSKA (reference sequence). This CDR3 contains 11 residues. CDR3 region: CSARTRYEQYF. CDR3 in DNA: TGCAGTGCTCGAACCAGGTACGAGCAGTACTTC.

This chain joins TRBV6-5 and TRBJ2-1; TRBD1 agrees at 10 bases. V shed 7 bases, J shed 6 bases, and the junction held 6 bases outside the gene matches. Looked up from germline, CDR1 is MNHEY and CDR2 is SVGAGI. This CDR3 is 14 amino acids long. DNA for the CDR3: TGTGCCAGCACCCGGGACAGGGGCCTCAATGAGCAGTTCTTC. Translating it yields CASTRDRGLNEQFF.

Concerning this clone: The sample carries other DNA sequences with the same CDR3. CDR3 sequence reads: CSVGTSGNNEQFF. The CDR3, as DNA: TGCAGCGTTGGGACTAGCGGAAACAATGAGCAGTTCTTC. V gene TRBV29-1 combines with J gene TRBJ2-1, with 10 bases matching TRBD2. Germline CDR1 is SQVTM and CDR2 is ANQGSEA. The CDR3 totals 13 residues. V lost 4 bases and J lost 5; bases outside the gene matches: 2.

This rearrangement joins TRBV5-1 to TRBJ2-5, with TRBD1 matching 8 bases. Germline CDR1 is SGHRS and CDR2 is YFSETQ. V shed 4 bases, J shed 3 bases, and the junction held 5 bases outside the gene matches. The CDR3 loop spans 14 amino acids. In nucleotides, the CDR3 is TGCGCCAGCAGCCCTGGGACAGGAGAAGAGACCCAGTACTTC. It translates to CASSPGTGEETQYF.

V and J are TRBV7-2 and TRBJ2-5; 7 nucleotides line up with TRBD1. CDR1 is SGHTA, CDR2 FQGNSA, per germline. With 6 bases clipped from V and 5 bases from J, the junction kept 6 bases outside the gene matches. The CDR3 is made up of 13 amino acids. In DNA form, the CDR3 reads TGTGCCAGCAGGAAGACAGGGACGGAGACCCAGTACTTC. Protein: CASRKTGTETQYF.

In this sample, this clone turned up a few times. The V and J genes are TRBV7-3 and TRBJ2-7; 9 bases line up with TRBD1. This CDR3 has 16 residues. Germline loops: CDR1 SGHTA, CDR2 FQGTGA. Unmatched junction bases numbered 8, after V lost 4 bases and J lost 1 base. CDR3 protein: CASSSAGTGWSYEQYF. DNA for the CDR3: TGTGCCAGCAGCTCCGCCGGGACAGGGTGGTCCTACGAGCAGTACTTC. Complete variable domain (other parts from reference TRBV7-3 and TRBJ2-7): GAGVSQTPSNKVTEKGKYVELRCDPISGHTALYWYRQSLGQGPEFLIYFQGTGAADDSGLPNDRFFAVRPEGSVSTLKIQRTERGDSAVYLCASSSAGTGWSYEQYFGPGTRLTVT.

This clone was recorded a few times. J is TRBJ2-3 and V is TRBV29-1, with 11 bases matching TRBD2. Trimming cost V 4 bases and J 5 bases; bases outside gene matches: 8. CDR3 length equals 15 residues. Germline V lookup: CDR1 SQVTM, CDR2 ANQGSEA. CDR3 in DNA: TGCAGCGTTGGCTTAGCGGGAGGGCGGGGAGATACGCAGTATTTT. It is translated as CSVGLAGGRGDTQYF.

The J gene is TRBJ2-7, the V gene TRBV9, with D possibly TRBD1 on 5 matching bases. The CDR3 loop spans 15 amino acids. Germline V lookup: CDR1 SGDLS, CDR2 YYNGEE. The V gene lost 4 bases and the J gene lost 6 bases, with 20 bases spanning the gap. CDR3 bases: TGTGCCAGCAGCCCTAGATCACAGGTCCCCGGCGAGCAGTACTTC. Translating it yields CASSPRSQVPGEQYF.

This chain connects TRBV10-3 to TRBJ2-5, with TRBD2 identical over 11 bases. The V and J ends lost 6 bases and 2 bases, in that order; junction bases with no gene match: 5. Germline V gene lookup returns CDR1 ENHRY and CDR2 SYGVKD. This CDR3 comprises 15 residues. The CDR3 bases are TGTGCCATCAGGAAGACTAGCGGGGATCAAGAGACCCAGTACTTC. Translation: CAIRKTSGDQETQYF.

This clone was seen only a few times. The J gene is TRBJ1-1, the V gene TRBV28; D remains ambiguous. V lost 8 bases, J lost 1 base, and 5 bases lay in between. The CDR3 spans 11 residues. CDR1 is MDHEN, CDR2 SYDVKM, per germline. The CDR3 loop reads CASHRNTEAFF. The CDR3, as DNA: TGTGCCAGCCACAGGAACACTGAAGCTTTCTTT.

This chain connects TRBV30 to TRBJ1-1, with D unresolved. This CDR3 has 14 residues. Deletions cut 0 bases from V and 5 bases from J, with 13 bases between. Germline V gene data show CDR1 as GTSNPN and CDR2 as SVGIG (reference sequence). The CDR3 is CAWSVLGGRTEAFF. DNA of the CDR3: TGTGCCTGGAGTGTACTTGGAGGGAGGACTGAAGCTTTCTTT.